Each of the 8 T cell receptor beta chains below was sequenced from the same sample in a study of blood T cell repertoires in COVID-19. Method: immunoSEQ multiplex PCR; TCRdb's copy keeps in-frame clones and lacks some. This sample has 200,000 to 250,000 clones, with 80% to 95% found just once. Specimen: peripheral blood. These receptors were taken from a man in his 60s with COVID-19, enrolled during active disease.

The chain has TRBV10-3 and TRBJ2-7, with 7 positions matching TRBD1. Germline V lookup: CDR1 ENHRY, CDR2 SYGVKD. CDR3 length: 15 residues. Germline trimming cut 3 bases from V and 2 bases from J; bases unmatched to any gene: 7. CDR3 in amino acids: CAISEGERGPYEQYF. CDR3 DNA sequence: TGTGCCATCAGTGAAGGGGAGAGGGGGCCCTACGAGCAGTACTTC.

This sequence joins TRBV6-2 or TRBV6-3 and TRBJ1-2; TRBD1 agrees at 7 bases. The length of the CDR3 is 14 residues. Trimming took 0 bases from V and 6 from J; bases not matched to a gene: 4. Per the germline V gene, CDR1 is MNHEY and CDR2 is SVGEGT. The CDR3 region is CASSYSTGNHGYTF. The CDR3, as DNA: TGTGCCAGCAGTTACTCGACAGGGAACCATGGCTACACCTTC.

The chain recombines TRBV7-9 with TRBJ2-7; perhaps TRBD2 as D (6 bases). V was cut by 2 bases and J by 2 bases, with 10 bases left in between. Germline V lookup: CDR1 SEHNR, CDR2 FQNEAQ (reference sequence). This CDR3 region has 14 residues. This CDR3 is CASSLSGRTYEQYF. CDR3 DNA sequence: TGTGCCAGCAGCTTATCCGGGAGAACCTACGAGCAGTACTTC. Complete variable domain (other parts from reference TRBV7-9 and TRBJ2-7): DTGVSQNPRHKITKRGQNVTFRCDPISEHNRLYWYRQTLGQGPEFLTYFQNEAQLEKSRLLSDRFSAERPKGSFSTLEIQRTEQGDSAMYLCASSLSGRTYEQYFGPGTRLTVT.

This clone was observed many times. The gene calls are TRBV27 and TRBJ1-1; a possible D gene is TRBD1 (6 bases). Germline V CDR1 and CDR2: MNHEY, SMNVEV (reference sequence). The V end was cut by 5 bases, the J end by 7 bases, with 14 bases between. The CDR3 totals 13 residues. DNA of the CDR3: TGTGCCAGCAGTGCGGCGGGGGCGGGTGAAGCTTTCTTT. It is translated as CASSAAGAGEAFF.

This clone was recorded once. The chain employs TRBV2 and TRBJ2-1; 7 positions match TRBD2. This CDR3 has 16 residues. Germline CDR1 and CDR2: SNHLY and FYNNEI. J lost 0 bases, V lost 6 bases, and 8 bases had no gene match. This CDR3 reads CASRRGGGSSYNEQFF. Here the CDR3 DNA reads TGTGCCAGCAGGCGGGGCGGCGGGAGCTCCTACAATGAGCAGTTCTTC.

J is TRBJ2-3 and V is TRBV3-1 (or the pseudogene TRBV3-2), with D possibly matching TRBD1 (6 bases). This CDR3 is 15 amino acids long. The V gene lost 0 bases and the J gene lost 7 bases, with 14 bases spanning the gap. The V gene's germline CDR1 is LGHDT and CDR2 YNNKEL (reference sequence). The CDR3 spells CASSQDGQSSYTQYF. The CDR3 region has the DNA TGTGCCAGCAGCCAAGACGGACAGTCTTCTTATACGCAGTATTTT.

The chain combines TRBV5-1 with TRBJ1-6; 8 bases agree with TRBD1. Germline V CDR1 and CDR2: SGHRS, YFSETQ. V shed 4 bases and J 8 bases; nucleotides not matched to a gene: 5. The CDR3 has 14 residues. The CDR3 protein is CASSAGQGYSPLHF. Here the CDR3 DNA reads TGCGCCAGCAGCGCCGGACAGGGTTATTCACCCCTCCACTTT.

The gene calls are TRBV30 and TRBJ2-5; 10 bases align to TRBD2. The junction had 0 bases not matched to a gene; V was cut back by 5 bases and J by 3 bases. Looked up from germline, CDR1 is GTSNPN and CDR2 is SVGIG (reference sequence). This CDR3 has 12 amino acids. The CDR3 DNA reads TGTGCCTGGGGACTAGCGGAAGAGACCCAGTACTTC. Its protein product is CAWGLAEETQYF.